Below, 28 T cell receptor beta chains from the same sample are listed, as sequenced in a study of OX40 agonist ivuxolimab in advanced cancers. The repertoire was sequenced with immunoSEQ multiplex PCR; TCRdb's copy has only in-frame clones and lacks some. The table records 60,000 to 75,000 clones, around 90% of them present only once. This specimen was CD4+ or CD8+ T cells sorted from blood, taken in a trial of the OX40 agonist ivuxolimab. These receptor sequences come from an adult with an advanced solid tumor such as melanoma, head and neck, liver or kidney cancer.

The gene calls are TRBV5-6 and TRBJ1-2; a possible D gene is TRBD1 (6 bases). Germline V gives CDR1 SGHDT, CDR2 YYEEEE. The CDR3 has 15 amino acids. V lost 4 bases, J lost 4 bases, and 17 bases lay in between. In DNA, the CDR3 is TGTGCCAGCAGCCCGACCGGGGGGCTGGCCTATGGCTACACCTTC. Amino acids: CASSPTGGLAYGYTF.

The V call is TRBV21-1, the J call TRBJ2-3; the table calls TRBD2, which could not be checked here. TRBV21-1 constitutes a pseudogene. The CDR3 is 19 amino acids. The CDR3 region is CASSSMQTPGLAGDYTQYF. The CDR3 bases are TGTGCCAGCAGCTCCATGCAAACACCGGGACTAGCGGGGGACTATACGCAGTATTTT.

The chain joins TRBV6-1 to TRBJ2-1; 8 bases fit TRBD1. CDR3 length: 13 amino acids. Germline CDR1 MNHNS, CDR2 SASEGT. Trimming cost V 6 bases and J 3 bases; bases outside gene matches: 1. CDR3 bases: TGTGCCAGCAGGGGGACAGGCTACAATGAGCAGTTCTTC. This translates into CASRGTGYNEQFF.

In DNA, the CDR3 is TGTGCCAGCAGCAAACTAGCGGGGGGGCCCCCAGATACGCAGTATTTT. Its protein is CASSKLAGGPPDTQYF. The rearrangement uses TRBV7-8 and TRBJ2-3; 13 nucleotides align to TRBD2. CDR1 SGHVS and CDR2 FQNEAQ come from the germline V gene. The CDR3 spans 16 residues. V trimming: 5 bases; J trimming: 4 bases; junction bases outside the gene matches: 6.

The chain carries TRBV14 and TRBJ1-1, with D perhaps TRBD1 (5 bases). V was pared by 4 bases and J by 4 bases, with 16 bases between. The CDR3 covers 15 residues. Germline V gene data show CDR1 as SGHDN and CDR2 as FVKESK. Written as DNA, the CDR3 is TGTGCCAGCAGCCCCCGGGGACTCCGGACCACTGAAGCTTTCTTT. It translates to CASSPRGLRTTEAFF.

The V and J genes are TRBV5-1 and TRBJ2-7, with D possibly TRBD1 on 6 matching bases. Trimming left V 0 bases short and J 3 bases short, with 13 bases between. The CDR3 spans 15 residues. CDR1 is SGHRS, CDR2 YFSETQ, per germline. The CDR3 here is CASSLVAGEIYEQYF. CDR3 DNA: TGCGCCAGCAGCTTGGTGGCAGGGGAAATCTACGAGCAGTACTTC.

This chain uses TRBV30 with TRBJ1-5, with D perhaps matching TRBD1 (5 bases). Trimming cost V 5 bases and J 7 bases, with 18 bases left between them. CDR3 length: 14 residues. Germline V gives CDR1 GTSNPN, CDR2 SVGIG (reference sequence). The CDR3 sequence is CAWGTMGSRQPQHF. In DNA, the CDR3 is TGTGCCTGGGGGACTATGGGAAGTAGGCAGCCCCAGCATTTT.

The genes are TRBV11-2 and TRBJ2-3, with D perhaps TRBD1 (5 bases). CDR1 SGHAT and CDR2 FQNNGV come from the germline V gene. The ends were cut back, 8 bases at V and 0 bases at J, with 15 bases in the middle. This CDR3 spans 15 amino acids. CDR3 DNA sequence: TGTGCCAGCGGCAACTCAGGGCCTAGCACAGATACGCAGTATTTT. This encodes CASGNSGPSTDTQYF.

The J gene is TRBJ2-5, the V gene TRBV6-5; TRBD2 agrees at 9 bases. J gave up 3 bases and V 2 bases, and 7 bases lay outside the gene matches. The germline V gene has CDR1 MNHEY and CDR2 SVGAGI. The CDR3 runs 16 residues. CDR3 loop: CASSYQSASGKETQYF. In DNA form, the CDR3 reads TGTGCCAGCAGTTACCAGTCGGCTAGCGGGAAAGAGACCCAGTACTTC.

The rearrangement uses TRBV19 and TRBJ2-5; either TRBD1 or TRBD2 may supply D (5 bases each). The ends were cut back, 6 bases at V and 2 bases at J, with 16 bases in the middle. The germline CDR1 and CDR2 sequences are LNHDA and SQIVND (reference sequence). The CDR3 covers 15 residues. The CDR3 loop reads CASSQPRGYQETQYF. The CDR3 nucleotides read TGTGCCAGTAGCCAGCCCCGGGGCTATCAAGAGACCCAGTACTTC.

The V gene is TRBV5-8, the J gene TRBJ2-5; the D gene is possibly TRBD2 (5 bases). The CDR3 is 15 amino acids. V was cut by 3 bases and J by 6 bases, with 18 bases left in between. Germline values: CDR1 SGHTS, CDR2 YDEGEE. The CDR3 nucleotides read TGTGCCAGCAGCTCGGACGCCGCTGGGGAGAAGACCCAGTACTTC. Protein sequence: CASSSDAAGEKTQYF.

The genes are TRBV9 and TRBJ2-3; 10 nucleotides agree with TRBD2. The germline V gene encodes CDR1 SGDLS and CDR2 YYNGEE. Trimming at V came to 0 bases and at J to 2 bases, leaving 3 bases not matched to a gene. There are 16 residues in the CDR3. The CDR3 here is CASSVASGSFTDTQYF. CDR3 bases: TGTGCCAGCAGCGTAGCTAGCGGGAGTTTCACAGATACGCAGTATTTT.

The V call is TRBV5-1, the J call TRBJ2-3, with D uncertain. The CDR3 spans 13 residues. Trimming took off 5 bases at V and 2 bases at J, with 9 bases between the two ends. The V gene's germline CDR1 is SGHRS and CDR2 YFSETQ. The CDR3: CASSRVTTDTQYF. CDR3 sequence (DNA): TGCGCCAGCAGTCGGGTGACCACAGATACGCAGTATTTT. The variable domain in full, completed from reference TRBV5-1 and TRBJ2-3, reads KAGVTQTPRYLIKTRGQQVTLSCSPISGHRSVSWYQQTPGQGLQFLFEYFSETQRNKGNFPGRFSGRQFSNSRSEMNVSTLELGDSALYLCASSRVTTDTQYFGPGTRLTVL.

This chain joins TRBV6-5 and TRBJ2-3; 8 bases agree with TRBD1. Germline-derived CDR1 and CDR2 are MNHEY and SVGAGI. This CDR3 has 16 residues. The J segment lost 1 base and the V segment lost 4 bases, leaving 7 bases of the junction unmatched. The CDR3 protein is CASSSLLGQGTDTQYF. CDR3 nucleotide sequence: TGTGCCAGCAGTTCCCTCCTGGGACAGGGCACAGATACGCAGTATTTT.

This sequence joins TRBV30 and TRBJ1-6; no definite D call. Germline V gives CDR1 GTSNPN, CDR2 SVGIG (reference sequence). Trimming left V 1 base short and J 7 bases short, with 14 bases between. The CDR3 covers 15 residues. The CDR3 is CAWSALTGRNSPLHF. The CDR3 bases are TGTGCCTGGAGTGCGCTGACCGGGAGGAATTCACCCCTCCACTTT.

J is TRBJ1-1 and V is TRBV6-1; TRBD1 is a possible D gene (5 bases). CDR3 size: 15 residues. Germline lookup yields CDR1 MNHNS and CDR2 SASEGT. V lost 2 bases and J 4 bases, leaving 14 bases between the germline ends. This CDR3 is CASSESGAGGTEAFF. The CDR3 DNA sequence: TGTGCCAGCAGTGAATCCGGGGCTGGCGGCACTGAAGCTTTCTTT.

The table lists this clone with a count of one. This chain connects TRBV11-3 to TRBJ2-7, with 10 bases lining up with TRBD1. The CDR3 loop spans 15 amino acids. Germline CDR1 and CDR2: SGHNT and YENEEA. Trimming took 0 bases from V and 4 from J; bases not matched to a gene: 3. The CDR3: CASSLEGTGVYEQYF. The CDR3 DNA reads TGTGCCAGCAGCTTAGAAGGGACAGGGGTATACGAGCAGTACTTC.

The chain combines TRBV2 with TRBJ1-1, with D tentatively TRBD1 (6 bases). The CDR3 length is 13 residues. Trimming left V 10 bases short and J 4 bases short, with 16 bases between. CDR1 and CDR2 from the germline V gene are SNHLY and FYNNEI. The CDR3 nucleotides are TGTGCCACCCTCGTGGGGGCTTCCACTGAAGCTTTCTTT. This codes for CATLVGASTEAFF.

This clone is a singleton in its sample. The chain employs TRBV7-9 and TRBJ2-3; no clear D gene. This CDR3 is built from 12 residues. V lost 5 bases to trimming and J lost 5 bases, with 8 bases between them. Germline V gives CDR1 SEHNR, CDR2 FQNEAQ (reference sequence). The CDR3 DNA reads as TGTGCCAGCAGCCGAAGGTTAGATACGCAGTATTTT. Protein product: CASSRRLDTQYF.

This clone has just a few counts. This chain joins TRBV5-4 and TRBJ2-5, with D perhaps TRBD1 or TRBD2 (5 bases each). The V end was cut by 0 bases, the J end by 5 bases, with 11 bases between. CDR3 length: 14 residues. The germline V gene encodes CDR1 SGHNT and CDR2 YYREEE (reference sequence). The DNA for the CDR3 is TGTGCCAGCAGCTTGGTGGGAGCAGGGGAGACCCAGTACTTC. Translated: CASSLVGAGETQYF. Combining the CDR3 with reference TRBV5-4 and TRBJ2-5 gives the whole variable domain ETGVTQSPTHLIKTRGQQVTLRCSSQSGHNTVSWYQQALGQGPQFIFQYYREEENGRGNFPPRFSGLQFPNYSSELNVNALELDDSALYLCASSLVGAGETQYFGPGTRLLVL.

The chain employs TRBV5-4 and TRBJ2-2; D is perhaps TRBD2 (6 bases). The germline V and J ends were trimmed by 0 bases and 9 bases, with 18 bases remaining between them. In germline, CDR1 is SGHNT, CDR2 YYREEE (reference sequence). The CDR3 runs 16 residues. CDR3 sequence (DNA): TGTGCCAGCAGCTTGGGGGGACTCTTAGACGTCCGGGAGCTGTTTTTT. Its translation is CASSLGGLLDVRELFF.

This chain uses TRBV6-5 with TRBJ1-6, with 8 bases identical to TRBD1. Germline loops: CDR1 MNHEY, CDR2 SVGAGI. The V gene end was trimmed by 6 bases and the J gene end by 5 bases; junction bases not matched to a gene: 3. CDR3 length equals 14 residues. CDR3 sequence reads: CASRNRGNNSPLHF. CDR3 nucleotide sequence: TGTGCCAGCAGAAACAGGGGGAATAATTCACCCCTCCACTTT.

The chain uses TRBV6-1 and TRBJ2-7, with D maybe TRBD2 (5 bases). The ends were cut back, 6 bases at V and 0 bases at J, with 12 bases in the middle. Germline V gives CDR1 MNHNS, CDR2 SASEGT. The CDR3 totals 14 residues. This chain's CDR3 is CASRRTDNSYEQYF. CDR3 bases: TGTGCCAGCAGAAGGACTGACAACTCCTACGAGCAGTACTTC.

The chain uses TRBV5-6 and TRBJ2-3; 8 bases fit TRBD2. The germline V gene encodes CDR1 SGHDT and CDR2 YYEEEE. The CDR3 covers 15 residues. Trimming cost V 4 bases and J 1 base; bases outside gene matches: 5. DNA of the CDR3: TGTGCCAGCAGCCAGGGACTAGTCCGCACAGATACGCAGTATTTT. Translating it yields CASSQGLVRTDTQYF.

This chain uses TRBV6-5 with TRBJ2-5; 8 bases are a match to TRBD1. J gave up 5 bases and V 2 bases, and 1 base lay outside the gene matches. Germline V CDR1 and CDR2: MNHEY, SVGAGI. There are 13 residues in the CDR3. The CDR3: CASSYRTGETQYF. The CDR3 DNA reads TGTGCCAGCAGTTACAGGACAGGGGAGACCCAGTACTTC.

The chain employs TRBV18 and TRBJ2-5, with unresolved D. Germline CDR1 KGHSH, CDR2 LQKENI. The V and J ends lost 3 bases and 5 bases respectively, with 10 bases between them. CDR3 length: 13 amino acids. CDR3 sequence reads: CASSPGPRETQYF. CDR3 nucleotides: TGTGCCAGCTCACCGGGTCCTAGGGAGACCCAGTACTTC.

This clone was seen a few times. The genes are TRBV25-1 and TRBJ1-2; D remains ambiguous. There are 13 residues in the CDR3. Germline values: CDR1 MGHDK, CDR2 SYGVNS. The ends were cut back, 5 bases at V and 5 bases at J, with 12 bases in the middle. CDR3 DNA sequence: TGTGCCAGCAGTTCCGACATGGATTATGGCTACACCTTC. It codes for CASSSDMDYGYTF.

CDR3 DNA: TGCGCCACAAGAGGAGGCCCCGGAGAGACCCAGTACTTC. This encodes CATRGGPGETQYF. V is TRBV10-2 and J is TRBJ2-5, with a tentative D call TRBD2 (5 bases). The germline V gene has CDR1 WSHSY and CDR2 SAAADI. The CDR3 has 13 residues. Trimming left V 10 bases short and J 4 bases short, with 16 bases between.